These 10 T cell receptor beta chains originate from one sample sequenced in a study of cytomegalovirus exposure and HLA in healthy donors. The PCR employed 60 Vbeta primers together with 13 Jbeta primers. Libraries were prepared by immunoSEQ multiplex PCR; TCRdb keeps only in-frame clonotypes and omits some of them. The sample lists some 40,000 clones; around two thirds were seen once. The sequenced material came from PBMCs. These receptors came from a man younger than 40 in good health and CMV-seronegative.

The chain couples TRBV6-6 to TRBJ2-5; possible D gene TRBD1, 6 bases. There are 13 residues in the CDR3. The V end lost 5 bases, the J end lost 5 bases, and 12 bases lay between the germline ends. Germline assignment: CDR1 MNHNY and CDR2 SVGAGI (reference sequence). CDR3 nucleotides: TGTGCCAGCAGTGCCGACAGGCGGGAGACCCAGTACTTC. Protein product: CASSADRRETQYF.

The chain links TRBV15 to TRBJ1-1; 8 nucleotides match TRBD1. The CDR3 totals 18 residues. V was pared by 0 bases and J by 5 bases, with 14 bases of the junction left unmatched. Germline CDR1 LNHNV, CDR2 YYDKDF (reference sequence). The CDR3 is CATSRDLEDREVRTEAFF. The CDR3 nucleotides read TGTGCCACCAGCAGAGATTTAGAGGACAGGGAAGTGAGGACTGAAGCTTTCTTT.

By sample share, this clone is medium-sized. The rearrangement uses TRBV5-6 and TRBJ2-7; 11 nucleotides align to TRBD1. The trim removed 4 bases at V and 6 bases at J, leaving 3 bases unmatched. This CDR3 comprises 13 residues. The germline CDR1 and CDR2 sequences are SGHDT and YYEEEE. CDR3 amino acids: CASSRDRGGEQYF. The CDR3 nucleotides are TGTGCCAGCAGCAGGGACAGGGGGGGCGAGCAGTACTTC.

This sequence joins TRBV2 and TRBJ2-5; 8 positions agree with TRBD1. CDR3 size: 14 residues. Germline-derived CDR1 and CDR2 are SNHLY and FYNNEI. V gave up 5 bases and J gave up 3 bases; unmatched junction bases: 5. The DNA for the CDR3 is TGTGCCAGCAGTCTCCCGACAGGGGAAGAGACCCAGTACTTC. Translation gives CASSLPTGEETQYF.

This clone has just one count. The chain uses TRBV2 and TRBJ2-7; 12 bases are a match to TRBD2. V lost 11 bases and J lost 6; bases outside the gene matches: 11. Germline V gene sequence: CDR1 SNHLY, CDR2 FYNNEI. CDR3 size: 14 residues. CDR3 sequence (DNA): TGTGCCGGAAAGACTAGCGGGAGTTCGTCCGAGCAGTACTTC. It is translated as CAGKTSGSSSEQYF.

This chain links TRBV9 with TRBJ2-3; D is undetermined. The CDR3 consists of 15 residues. The V gene's germline CDR1 is SGDLS and CDR2 YYNGEE. Trimming left V 4 bases short and J 1 base short, with 13 bases between. The CDR3 DNA reads TGTGCCAGCAGCCCAGATTTGGGCGGCACAGATACGCAGTATTTT. This codes for CASSPDLGGTDTQYF. The variable domain in full, with the rest retrieved from reference TRBV9 and TRBJ2-3, is DSGVTQTPKHLITATGQRVTLRCSPRSGDLSVYWYQQSLDQGLQFLIQYYNGEERAKGNILERFSAQQFPDLHSELNLSSLELGDSALYFCASSPDLGGTDTQYFGPGTRLTVL.

The chain employs TRBV21-1 and TRBJ2-5; whether TRBD2, the table's D call, matches the DNA was not checked. TRBV21-1 counts as a pseudogene. The CDR3 has 17 amino acids. The CDR3 DNA sequence: TGTGCCAGCAGCAAAGCTTTCGCTTCTAGCGGGAAAGAGACCCAGTACTTC. Translation gives CASSKAFASSGKETQYF.

V is TRBV4-1 and J is TRBJ1-1; D gene unclear. This CDR3 is 15 amino acids long. Trimming took 7 bases from V and 0 from J, leaving 15 bases between them. CDR1 and CDR2 (germline): MGHRA, YSYEKL. CDR3 nucleotide sequence: TGCGCCAGCAAAACAGCAGGCAATTTGAACACTGAAGCTTTCTTT. Translation: CASKTAGNLNTEAFF.

The rearrangement uses TRBV7-9 and TRBJ2-7, with no clear D. Trimming stripped 7 bases from V and 2 bases from J, with 9 bases between. The CDR3 runs to 12 residues. Looked up from germline, CDR1 is SEHNR and CDR2 is FQNEAQ (reference sequence). The CDR3 sequence: CASNGGTYEQYF. CDR3 nucleotides: TGTGCCAGCAATGGCGGCACCTACGAGCAGTACTTC.

This chain uses TRBV6-5 with TRBJ2-5; 8 nucleotides align to TRBD2. The end of the DNA is better explained by TRBJ2-7, so the J call may be wrong. This CDR3 spans 16 amino acids. Per the germline V gene, CDR1 is MNHEY and CDR2 is SVGAGI. The CDR3, as DNA: TGTGCCAGCAGTTCGGGGGGGCTAGCGGCCCCCTACGAGCAGTACTTC. Its protein product is CASSSGGLAAPYEQYF.